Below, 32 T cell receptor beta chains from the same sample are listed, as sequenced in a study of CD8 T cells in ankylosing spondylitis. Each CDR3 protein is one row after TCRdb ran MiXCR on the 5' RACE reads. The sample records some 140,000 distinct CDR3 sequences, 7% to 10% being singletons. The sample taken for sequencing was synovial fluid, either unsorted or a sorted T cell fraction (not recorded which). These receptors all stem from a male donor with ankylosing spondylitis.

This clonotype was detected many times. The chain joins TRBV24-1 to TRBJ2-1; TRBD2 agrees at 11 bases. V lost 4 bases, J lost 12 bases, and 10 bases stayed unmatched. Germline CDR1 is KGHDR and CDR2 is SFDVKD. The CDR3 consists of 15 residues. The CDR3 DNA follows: TGTGCCACCAGTGAAAGCGGGGCTAGCGGGAGGATGCAGTTCTTC. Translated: CATSESGASGRMQFF.

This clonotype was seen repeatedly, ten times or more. Written as DNA, the CDR3 is TGCAGTGCTAGAAGGCCAGGGGAAGACTATGGCTACACCTTC. As protein: CSARRPGEDYGYTF. The rearrangement uses TRBV20-1 and TRBJ1-2; tentatively, D is TRBD1 (6 bases). The CDR3 loop spans 14 amino acids. The ends were cut back, 2 bases at V and 3 bases at J, with 13 bases in the middle. Germline CDR1 and CDR2: DFQATT and SNEGSKA (reference sequence).

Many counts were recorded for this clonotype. CDR3 nucleotides: TGTGCCAGCAGCCCGGGACTAGGCGGTTTGAATGAGCAGTTCTTC. Its translation is CASSPGLGGLNEQFF. The rearrangement uses TRBV6-1 and TRBJ2-1; 8 nucleotides align to TRBD2. V dropped 6 bases and J dropped 7; count of bases not matched to a gene: 11. CDR1 is MNHNS and CDR2 is SASEGT in the germline V gene. The CDR3 consists of 15 residues.

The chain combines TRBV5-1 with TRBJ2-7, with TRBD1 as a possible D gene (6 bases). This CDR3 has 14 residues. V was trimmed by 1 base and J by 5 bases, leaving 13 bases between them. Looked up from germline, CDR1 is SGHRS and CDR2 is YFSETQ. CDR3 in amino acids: CASSLSSGADEQYF. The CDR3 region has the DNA TGCGCCAGCAGCTTGTCGTCAGGGGCGGACGAGCAGTACTTC.

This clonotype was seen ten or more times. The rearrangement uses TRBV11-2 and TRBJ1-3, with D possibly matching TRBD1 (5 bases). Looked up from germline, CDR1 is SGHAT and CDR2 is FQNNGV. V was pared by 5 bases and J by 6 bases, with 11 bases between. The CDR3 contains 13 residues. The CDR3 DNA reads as TGTGCCAGCAGCGTGGGACTCTTAAACACCATATATTTT. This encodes CASSVGLLNTIYF.

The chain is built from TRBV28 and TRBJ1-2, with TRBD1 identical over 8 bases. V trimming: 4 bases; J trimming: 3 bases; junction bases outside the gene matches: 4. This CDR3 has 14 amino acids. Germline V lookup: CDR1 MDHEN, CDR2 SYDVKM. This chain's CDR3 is CASSSGGQDYGYTF. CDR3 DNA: TGTGCCAGCAGTTCCGGGGGACAGGACTATGGCTACACCTTC.

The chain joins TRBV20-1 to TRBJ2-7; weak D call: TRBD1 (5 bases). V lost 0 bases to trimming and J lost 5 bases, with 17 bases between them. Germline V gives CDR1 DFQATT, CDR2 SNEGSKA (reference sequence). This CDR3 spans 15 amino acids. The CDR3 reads CSARDRLGVRDEQYF. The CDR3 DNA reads TGCAGTGCTAGAGATCGGTTAGGGGTTCGAGACGAGCAGTACTTC.

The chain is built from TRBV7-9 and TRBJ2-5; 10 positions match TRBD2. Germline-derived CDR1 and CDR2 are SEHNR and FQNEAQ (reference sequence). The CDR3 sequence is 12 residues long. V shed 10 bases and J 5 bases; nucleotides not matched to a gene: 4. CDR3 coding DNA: TGTGCCATCGGACTAGCGGCGGAGACCCAGTACTTC. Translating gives CAIGLAAETQYF.

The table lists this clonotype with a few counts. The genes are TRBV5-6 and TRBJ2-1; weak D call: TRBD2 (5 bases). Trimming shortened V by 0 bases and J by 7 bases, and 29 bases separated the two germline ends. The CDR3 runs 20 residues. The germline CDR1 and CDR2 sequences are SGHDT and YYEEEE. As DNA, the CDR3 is TGTGCCAGCAGCTTGGTCGCCCACGCGTATGACCCTAGCTCGGGAAATGAGCAGTTCTTC. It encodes CASSLVAHAYDPSSGNEQFF.

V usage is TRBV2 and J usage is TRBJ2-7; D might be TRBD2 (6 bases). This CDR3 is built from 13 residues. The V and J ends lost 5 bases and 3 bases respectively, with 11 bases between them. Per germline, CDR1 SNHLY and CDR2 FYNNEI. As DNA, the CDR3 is TGTGCCAGCAGTCTGGGACTGATCTACGAGCAGTACTTC. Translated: CASSLGLIYEQYF. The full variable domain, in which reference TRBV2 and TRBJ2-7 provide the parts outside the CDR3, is EPEVTQTPSHQVTQMGQEVILRCVPISNHLYFYWYRQILGQKVEFLVSFYNNEISEKSEIFDDQFSVERPDGSNFTLKIRSTKLEDSAMYFCASSLGLIYEQYFGPGTRLTVT.

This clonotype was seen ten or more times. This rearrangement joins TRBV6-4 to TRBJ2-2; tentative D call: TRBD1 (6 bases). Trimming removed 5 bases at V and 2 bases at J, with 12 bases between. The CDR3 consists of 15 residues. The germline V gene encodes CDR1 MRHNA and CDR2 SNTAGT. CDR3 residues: CASSRQVGNTGELFF. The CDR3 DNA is TGTGCCAGCAGTCGACAGGTGGGAAACACCGGGGAGCTGTTTTTT.

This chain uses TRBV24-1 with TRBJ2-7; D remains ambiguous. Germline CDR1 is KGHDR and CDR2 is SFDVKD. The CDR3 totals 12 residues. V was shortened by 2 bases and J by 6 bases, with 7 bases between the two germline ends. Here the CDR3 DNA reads TGTGCCACCAGTGATTGGGGATCCGAGCAGTACTTC. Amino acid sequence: CATSDWGSEQYF.

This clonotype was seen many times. CDR3 residues: CSVRDRAHQPQHF. CDR3 DNA sequence: TGCAGCGTTCGGGACAGGGCCCATCAGCCCCAGCATTTT. This chain connects TRBV29-1 to TRBJ1-5; 9 nucleotides line up with TRBD1. This CDR3 spans 13 amino acids. The germline V gene has CDR1 SQVTM and CDR2 ANQGSEA. V lost 5 bases to trimming and J lost 5 bases; unmatched junction nucleotides: 4. The full variable domain, rest sourced from reference TRBV29-1 and TRBJ1-5, is SAVISQKPSRDICQRGTSLTIQCQVDSQVTMMFWYRQQPGQSLTLIATANQGSEATYESGFVIDKFPISRPNLTFSTLTVSNMSPEDSSIYLCSVRDRAHQPQHFGDGTRLSIL.

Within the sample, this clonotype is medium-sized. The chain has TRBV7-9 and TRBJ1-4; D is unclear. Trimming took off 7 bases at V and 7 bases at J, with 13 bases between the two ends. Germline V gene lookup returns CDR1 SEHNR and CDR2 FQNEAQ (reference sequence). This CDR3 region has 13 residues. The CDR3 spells CASTRGTGEKLFF. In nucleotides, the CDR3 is TGTGCCAGCACCCGAGGCACCGGTGAAAAACTGTTTTTT.

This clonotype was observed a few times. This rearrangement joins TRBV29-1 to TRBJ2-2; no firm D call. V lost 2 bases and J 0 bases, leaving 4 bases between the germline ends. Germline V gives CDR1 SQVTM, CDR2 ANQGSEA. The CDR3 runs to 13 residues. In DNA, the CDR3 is TGCAGCGTTGAAACCCCGAACACCGGGGAGCTGTTTTTT. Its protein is CSVETPNTGELFF.

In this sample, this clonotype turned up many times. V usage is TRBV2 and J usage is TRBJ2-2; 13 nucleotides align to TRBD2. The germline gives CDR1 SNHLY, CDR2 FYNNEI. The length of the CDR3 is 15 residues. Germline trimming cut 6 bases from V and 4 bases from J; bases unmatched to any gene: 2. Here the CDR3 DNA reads TGTGCCAGCAGCCGGACTAGCGGGAGCACCGGGGAGCTGTTTTTT. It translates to CASSRTSGSTGELFF.

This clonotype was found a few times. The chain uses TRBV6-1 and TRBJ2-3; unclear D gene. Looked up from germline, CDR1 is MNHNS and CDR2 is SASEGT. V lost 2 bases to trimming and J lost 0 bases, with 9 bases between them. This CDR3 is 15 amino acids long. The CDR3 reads CASSETPDSTDTQYF. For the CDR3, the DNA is TGTGCCAGCAGTGAAACTCCAGATAGCACAGATACGCAGTATTTT.

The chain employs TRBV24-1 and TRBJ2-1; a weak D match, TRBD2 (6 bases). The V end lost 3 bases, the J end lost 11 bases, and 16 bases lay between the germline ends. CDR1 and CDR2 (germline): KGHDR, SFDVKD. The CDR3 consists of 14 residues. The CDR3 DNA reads TGTGCCACCAGTGATAGGGACTTTTCCCTGAAGCAGTTCTTC. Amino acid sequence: CATSDRDFSLKQFF.

In DNA, the CDR3 is TGTGCCAGCAGCTTTAAAACATGGTCCTACGAGCAGTACTTC. Encoded protein: CASSFKTWSYEQYF. The chain combines TRBV13 with TRBJ2-7; D unclear. From germline, CDR1 is PRHDT and CDR2 FYEKMQ (reference sequence). This CDR3 is 14 amino acids long. The germline V and J ends were trimmed by 3 bases and 1 base, with 10 bases remaining between them.

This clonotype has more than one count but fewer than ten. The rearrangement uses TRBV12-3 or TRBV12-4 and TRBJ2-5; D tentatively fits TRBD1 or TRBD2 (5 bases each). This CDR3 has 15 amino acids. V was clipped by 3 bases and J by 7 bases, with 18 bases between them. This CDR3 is CASSFRDGRRGTQYF. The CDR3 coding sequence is TGTGCCAGCAGTTTCCGGGACGGAAGAAGAGGGACCCAGTACTTC.

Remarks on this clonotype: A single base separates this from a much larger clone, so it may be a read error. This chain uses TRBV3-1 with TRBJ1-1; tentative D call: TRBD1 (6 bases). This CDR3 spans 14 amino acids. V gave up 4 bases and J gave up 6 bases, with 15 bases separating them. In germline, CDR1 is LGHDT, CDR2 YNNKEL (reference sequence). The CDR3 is CASSRQGRSAEAFF. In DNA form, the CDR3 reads TGTGCCAGCAGCCGGCAGGGGCGAAGCGCTGAAGCTTTCTTT.

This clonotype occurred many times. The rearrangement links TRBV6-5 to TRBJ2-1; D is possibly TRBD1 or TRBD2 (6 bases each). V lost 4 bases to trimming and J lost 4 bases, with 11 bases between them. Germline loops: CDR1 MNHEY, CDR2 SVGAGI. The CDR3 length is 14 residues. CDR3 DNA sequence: TGTGCCAGCAGTTCCGGGGGCTTATACAATGAGCAGTTCTTC. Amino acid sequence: CASSSGGLYNEQFF.

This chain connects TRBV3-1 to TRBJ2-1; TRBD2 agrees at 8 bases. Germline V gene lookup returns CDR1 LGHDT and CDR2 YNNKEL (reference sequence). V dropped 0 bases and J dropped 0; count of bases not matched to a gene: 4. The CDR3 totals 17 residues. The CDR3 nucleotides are TGTGCCAGCAGCCAAGATAAGGGACTAGTCTCCTACAATGAGCAGTTCTTC. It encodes CASSQDKGLVSYNEQFF.

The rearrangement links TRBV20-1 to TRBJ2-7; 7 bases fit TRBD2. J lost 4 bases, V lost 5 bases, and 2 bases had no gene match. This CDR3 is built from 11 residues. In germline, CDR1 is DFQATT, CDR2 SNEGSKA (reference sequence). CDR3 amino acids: CSAPGGYEQYF. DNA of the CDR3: TGCAGTGCTCCGGGGGGTTACGAGCAGTACTTC.

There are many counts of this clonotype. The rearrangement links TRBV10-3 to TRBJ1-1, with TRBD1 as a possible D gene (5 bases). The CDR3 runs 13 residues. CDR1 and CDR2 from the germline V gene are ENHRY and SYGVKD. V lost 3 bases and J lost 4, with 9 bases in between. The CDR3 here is CAISDGGTTEAFF. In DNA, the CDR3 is TGTGCCATCAGTGATGGGGGTACCACTGAAGCTTTCTTT.

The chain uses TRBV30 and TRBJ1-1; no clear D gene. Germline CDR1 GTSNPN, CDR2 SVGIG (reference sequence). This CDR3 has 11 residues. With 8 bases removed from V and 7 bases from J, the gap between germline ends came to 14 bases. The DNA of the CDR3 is TGTGCCCGTTCCCTCGGTAATGAAGCTTTCTTT. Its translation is CARSLGNEAFF.

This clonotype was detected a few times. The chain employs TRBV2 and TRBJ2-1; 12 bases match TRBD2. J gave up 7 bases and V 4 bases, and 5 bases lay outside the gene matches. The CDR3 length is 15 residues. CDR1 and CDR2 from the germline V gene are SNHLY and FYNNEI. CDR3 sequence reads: CASSVPSGRGNEQFF. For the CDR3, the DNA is TGTGCCAGCAGTGTCCCTAGCGGGAGGGGTAATGAGCAGTTCTTC.

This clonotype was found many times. CDR3: CASSYDGRPYGYTF. DNA of the CDR3: TGTGCCAGCAGTTACGACGGCCGACCCTATGGCTACACCTTC. The chain combines TRBV6-5 with TRBJ1-2; no clear D. Trimming took 2 bases from V and 4 from J, leaving 11 bases between them. The germline CDR1 and CDR2 sequences are MNHEY and SVGAGI. The CDR3 extends over 14 amino acids.

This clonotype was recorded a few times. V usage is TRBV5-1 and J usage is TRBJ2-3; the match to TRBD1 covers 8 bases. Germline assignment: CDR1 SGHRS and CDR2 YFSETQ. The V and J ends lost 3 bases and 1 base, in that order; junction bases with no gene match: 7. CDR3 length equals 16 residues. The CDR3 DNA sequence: TGCGCCAGCAGCTACGCGACAGGGGCTGGCACAGATACGCAGTATTTT. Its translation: CASSYATGAGTDTQYF.

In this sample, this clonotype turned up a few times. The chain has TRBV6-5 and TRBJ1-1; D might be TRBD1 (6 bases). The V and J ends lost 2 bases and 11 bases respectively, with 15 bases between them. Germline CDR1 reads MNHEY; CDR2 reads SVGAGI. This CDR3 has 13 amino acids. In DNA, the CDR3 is TGTGCCAGCAGTTACCTGGACAGAATGAATGCTTTCTTT. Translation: CASSYLDRMNAFF.

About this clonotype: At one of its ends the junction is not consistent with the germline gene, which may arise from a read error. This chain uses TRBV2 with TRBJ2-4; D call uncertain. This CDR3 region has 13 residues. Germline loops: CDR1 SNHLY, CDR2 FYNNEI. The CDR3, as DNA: TGTGCCAGCAGTGAATTGGGCCAGACCATTCGGTACTTC. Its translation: CASSELGQTIRYF. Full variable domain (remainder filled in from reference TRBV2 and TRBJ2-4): EPEVTQTPSHQVTQMGQEVILRCVPISNHLYFYWYRQILGQKVEFLVSFYNNEISEKSEIFDDQFSVERPDGSNFTLKIRSTKLEDSAMYFCASSELGQTIRYFGAGTRLSVL.

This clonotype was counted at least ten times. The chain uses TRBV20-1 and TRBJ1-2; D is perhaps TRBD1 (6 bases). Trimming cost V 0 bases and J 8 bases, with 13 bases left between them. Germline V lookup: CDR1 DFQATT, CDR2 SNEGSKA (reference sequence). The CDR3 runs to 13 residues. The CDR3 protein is CSARDYRVRGYTF. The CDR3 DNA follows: TGCAGTGCTAGAGATTACAGGGTGAGGGGCTACACCTTC.